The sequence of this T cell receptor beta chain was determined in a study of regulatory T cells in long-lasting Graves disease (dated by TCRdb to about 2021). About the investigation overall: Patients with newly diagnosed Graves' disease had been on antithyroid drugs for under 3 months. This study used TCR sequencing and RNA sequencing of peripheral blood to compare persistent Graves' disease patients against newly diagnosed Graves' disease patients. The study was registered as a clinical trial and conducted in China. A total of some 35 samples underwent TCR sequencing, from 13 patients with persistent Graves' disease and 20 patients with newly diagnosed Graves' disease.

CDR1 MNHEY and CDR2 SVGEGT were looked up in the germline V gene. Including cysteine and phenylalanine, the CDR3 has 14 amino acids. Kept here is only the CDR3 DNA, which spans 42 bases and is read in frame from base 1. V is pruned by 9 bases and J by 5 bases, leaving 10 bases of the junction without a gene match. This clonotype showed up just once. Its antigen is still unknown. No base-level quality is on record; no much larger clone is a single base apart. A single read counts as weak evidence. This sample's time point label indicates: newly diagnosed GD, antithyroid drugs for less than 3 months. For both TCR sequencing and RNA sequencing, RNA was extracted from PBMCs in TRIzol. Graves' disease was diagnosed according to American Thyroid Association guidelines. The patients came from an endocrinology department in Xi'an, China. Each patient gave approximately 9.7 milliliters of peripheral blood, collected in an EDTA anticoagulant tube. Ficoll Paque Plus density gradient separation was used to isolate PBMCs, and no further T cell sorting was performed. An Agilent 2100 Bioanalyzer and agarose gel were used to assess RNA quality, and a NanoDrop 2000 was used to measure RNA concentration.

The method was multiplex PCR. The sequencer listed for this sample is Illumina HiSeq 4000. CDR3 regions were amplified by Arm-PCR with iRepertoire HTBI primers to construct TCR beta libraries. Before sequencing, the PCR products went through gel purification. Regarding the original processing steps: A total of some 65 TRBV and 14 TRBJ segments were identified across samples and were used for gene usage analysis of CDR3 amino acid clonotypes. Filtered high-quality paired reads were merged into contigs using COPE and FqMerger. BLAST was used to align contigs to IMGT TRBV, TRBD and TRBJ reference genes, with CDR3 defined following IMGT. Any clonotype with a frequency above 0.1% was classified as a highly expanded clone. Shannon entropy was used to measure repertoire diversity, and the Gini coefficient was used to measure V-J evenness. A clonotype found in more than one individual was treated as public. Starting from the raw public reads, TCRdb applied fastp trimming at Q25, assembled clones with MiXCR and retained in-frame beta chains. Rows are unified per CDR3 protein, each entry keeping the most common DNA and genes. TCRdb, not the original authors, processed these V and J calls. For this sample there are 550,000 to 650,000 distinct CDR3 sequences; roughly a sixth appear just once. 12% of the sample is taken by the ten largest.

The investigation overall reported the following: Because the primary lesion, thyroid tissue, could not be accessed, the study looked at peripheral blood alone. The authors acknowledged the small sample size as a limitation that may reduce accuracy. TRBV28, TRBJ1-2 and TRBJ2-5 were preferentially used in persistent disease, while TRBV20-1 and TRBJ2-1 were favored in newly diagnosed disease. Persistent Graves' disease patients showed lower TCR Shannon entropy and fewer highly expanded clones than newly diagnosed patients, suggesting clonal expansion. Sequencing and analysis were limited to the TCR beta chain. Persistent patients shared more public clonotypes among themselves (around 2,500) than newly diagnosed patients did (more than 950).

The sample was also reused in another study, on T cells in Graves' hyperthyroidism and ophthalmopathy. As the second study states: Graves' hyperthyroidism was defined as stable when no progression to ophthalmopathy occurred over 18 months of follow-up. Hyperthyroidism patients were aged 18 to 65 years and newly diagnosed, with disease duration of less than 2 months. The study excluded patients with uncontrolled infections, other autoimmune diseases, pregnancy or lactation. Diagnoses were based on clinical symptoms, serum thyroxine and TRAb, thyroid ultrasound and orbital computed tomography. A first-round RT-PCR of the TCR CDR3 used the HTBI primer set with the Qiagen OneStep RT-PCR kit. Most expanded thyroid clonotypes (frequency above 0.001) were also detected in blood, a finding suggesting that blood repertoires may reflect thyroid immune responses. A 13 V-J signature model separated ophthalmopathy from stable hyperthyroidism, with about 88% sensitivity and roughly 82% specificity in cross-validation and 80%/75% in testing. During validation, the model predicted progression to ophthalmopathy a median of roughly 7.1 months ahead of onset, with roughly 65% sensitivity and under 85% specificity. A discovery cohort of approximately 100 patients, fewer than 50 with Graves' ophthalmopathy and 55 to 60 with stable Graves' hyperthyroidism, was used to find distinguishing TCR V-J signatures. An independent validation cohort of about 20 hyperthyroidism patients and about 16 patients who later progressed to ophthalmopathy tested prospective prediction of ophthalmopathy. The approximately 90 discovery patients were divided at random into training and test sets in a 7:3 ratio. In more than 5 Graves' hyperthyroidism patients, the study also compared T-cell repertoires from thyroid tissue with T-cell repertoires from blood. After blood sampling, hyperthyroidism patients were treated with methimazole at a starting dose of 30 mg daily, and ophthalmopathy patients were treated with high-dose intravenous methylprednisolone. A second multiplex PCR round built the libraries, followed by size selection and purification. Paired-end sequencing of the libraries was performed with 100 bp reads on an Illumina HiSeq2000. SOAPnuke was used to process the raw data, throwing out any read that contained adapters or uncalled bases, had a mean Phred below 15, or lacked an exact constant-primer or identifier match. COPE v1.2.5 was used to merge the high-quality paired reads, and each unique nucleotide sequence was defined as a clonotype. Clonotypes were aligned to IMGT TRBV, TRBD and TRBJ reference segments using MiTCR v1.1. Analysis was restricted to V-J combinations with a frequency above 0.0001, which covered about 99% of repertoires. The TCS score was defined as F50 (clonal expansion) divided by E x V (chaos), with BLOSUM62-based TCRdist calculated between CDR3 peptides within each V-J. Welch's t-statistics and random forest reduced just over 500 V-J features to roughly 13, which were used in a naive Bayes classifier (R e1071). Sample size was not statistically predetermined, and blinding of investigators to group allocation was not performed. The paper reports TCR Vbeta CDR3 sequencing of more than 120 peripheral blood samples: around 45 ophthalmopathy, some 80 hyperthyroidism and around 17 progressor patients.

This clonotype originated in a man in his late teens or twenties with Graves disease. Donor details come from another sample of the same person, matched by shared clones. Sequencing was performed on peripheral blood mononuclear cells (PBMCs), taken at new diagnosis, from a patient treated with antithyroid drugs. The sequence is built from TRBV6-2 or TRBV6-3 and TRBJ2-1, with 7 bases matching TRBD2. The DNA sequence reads TGTGCCAGACCCTCTAGCGGAAGAGACAATGAGCAGTTCTTC. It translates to CARPSSGRDNEQFF.